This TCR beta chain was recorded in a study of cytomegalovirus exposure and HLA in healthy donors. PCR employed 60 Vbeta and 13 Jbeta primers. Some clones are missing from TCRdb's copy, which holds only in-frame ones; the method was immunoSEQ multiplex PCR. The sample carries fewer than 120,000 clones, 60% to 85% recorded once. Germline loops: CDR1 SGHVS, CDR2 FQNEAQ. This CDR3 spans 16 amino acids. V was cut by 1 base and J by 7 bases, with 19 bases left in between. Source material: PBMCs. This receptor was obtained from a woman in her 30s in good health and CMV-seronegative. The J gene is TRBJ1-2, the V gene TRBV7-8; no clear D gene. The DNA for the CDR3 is TGTGCCAGCAGCTTAGGAGGGAGGGCGCTAGAACTTGGCTACACCTTC. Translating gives CASSLGGRALELGYTF.